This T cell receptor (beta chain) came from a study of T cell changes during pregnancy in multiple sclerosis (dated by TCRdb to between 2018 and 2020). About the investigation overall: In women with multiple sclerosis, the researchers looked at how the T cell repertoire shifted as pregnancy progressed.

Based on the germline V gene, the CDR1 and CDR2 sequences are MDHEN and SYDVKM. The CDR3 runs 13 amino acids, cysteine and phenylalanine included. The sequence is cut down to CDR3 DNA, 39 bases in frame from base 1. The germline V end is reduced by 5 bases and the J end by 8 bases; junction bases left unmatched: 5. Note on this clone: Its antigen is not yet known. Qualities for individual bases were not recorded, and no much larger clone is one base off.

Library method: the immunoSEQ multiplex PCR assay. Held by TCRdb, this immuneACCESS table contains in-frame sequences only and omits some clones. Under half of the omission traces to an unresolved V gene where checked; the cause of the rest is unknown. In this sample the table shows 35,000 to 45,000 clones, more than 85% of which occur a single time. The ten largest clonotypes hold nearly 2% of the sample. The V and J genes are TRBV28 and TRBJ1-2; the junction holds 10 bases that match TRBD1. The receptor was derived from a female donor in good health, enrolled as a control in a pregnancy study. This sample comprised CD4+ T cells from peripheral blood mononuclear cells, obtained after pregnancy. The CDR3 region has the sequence CASSAGQGNGYTF. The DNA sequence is TGTGCCAGCAGTGCGGGACAGGGGAACGGCTACACCTTC.